This entry describes one TCR beta chain. This clone was seen a single time. The target of this receptor is not known. No qualities accompany the bases; no much larger clone lies one base away. Based on the germline V gene (reference sequence), the CDR1 and CDR2 sequences are PRHDT and FYEKMQ. Inclusive of the bounding cysteine and phenylalanine, the CDR3 is 18 residues long. Only CDR3 DNA is held: 54 bases, read in frame from base 1. Trimming takes 2 bases off V and 5 bases off J; junction bases not matched to a gene: 10. The source of the sample is a study of blood T cell repertoires in COVID-19 (dated by TCRdb to about 2020). A note on the overall study: Samples from collaborators originated in the United States, Italy and Spain and spanned both the acute and convalescent phases of COVID-19. The prospective study material was composed of cDNA or gDNA derived from T cells, B-cell-depleted T cells, or PBMCs. The samples were drawn from the first 160 participants of the ongoing ImmuneRACE study and from some 1,300 subjects provided by 6 global collaborators. HLA class I and class II types, where available, came from metadata supplied by the sample provider rather than from assay-based typing. The repertoires were released in a freely available public database meant as a resource for research on the immune response to SARS-CoV-2. The sample metadata nearly always contained a de-identified subject ID, COVID-19 status, age in years and sex. Subjects who had been exposed to COVID-19, were actively infected with it, or had recovered from it provided the deeply sampled blood TCRbeta repertoires that made up the dataset.

TCRbeta CDR3 regions were amplified from genomic DNA by means of the immunoSEQ Assay, a bias-controlled multiplex PCR. On the study's bioinformatics: The number of nucleated cells in each sample was estimated from the amplification of reference gene primers within the assay. Sequence reads were collapsed and filtered to measure the absolute abundance of every unique TCRbeta CDR3 rearrangement. For each sample, productive Simpson clonality was calculated as the square root of Simpson's diversity index over productive rearrangements. TCRdb limited this immuneACCESS table to in-frame rearrangements with V and J called. A share of clones is missing; checked studies link under half to unresolved V genes, and the rest is unexplained. V, J and clone size reflect that table, while D and trimming were determined from the DNA. Present in this sample are roughly 230,000 clones, 65% to 90% of which were seen just once. Of the sample, approximately 7.4% falls within the top ten clones.

Whole blood was collected in K2EDTA tubes by collaborating institutions according to the institutions' own protocols. For TCRbeta analysis, collaborators shipped samples in one of three forms: frozen whole blood, isolated PBMCs, or DNA extracted from either of those sample types. General conclusions and limits of the study: Clinical and demographic metadata were provided uncurated, with the amount varying by source and participant.

The clonotype comes from a woman in her 50s with acute or convalescent COVID-19. This sequence uses TRBV13 and TRBJ2-3; 13 central bases correspond to TRBD2. Source material: peripheral blood. The CDR3 protein is CASSLILAGGPTGDTQYF. Here is the DNA: TGTGCCAGCAGCTTAATACTAGCGGGAGGGCCGACCGGAGATACGCAGTATTTT.